Listed below are T cell receptor beta chains from one sample, sequenced in a study of shared clonotypes between healthy human individuals. TCRdb's copy holds only in-frame clones and misses some; the assay was immunoSEQ multiplex PCR. The table shows 450,000 to 700,000 clones, with 95% to 96% occurring only once. The sample taken for sequencing was naive CD8+ T cells sorted from blood. Every receptor here comes from a woman aged 30 to 39 in good health. Each CDR3 is given with its conserved first and last residue. The D gene is left open where the match is weak. Expanded clones get a size class; other rows say once, few or many, or leave the size out.

D	V	J	size	DNA	CDR3
-	TRBV28	TRBJ2-7	-	TGTGCCAGCAGTTTTGGAGTTCCCTACGAGCAGTACTTC	CASSFGVPYEQYF
TRBD2	TRBV27	TRBJ2-7	-	TGTGCCAGCAGTCCCATAGCGGGATTAGGCGAGCAGTACTTC	CASSPIAGLGEQYF
-	TRBV7-2	TRBJ2-7	-	TGTGCCAGCAGCTCACCCCGTGACTACTACTCCTACGAGCAGTACTTC	CASSSPRDYYSYEQYF
-	TRBV5-1	TRBJ2-1	-	TGCGCCAGCAGATGGGACTTGGGAGGCTATGAGCAGTTCTTC	CASRWDLGGYEQFF
-	TRBV7-6	TRBJ1-1	-	TGTGCCAGCAGCATTAGCGGCCGTCCCGAAGAAGCTTTCTTT	CASSISGRPEEAFF
-	TRBV30	TRBJ1-5	-	TGTGCCTGGAGCACCCTCAATCAGCCCCAGCATTTT	CAWSTLNQPQHF
-	TRBV9	TRBJ2-1	-	TGTGCCAGCAGCGTAGAATGGGGCACGACCTACAATGAGCAGTTCTTC	CASSVEWGTTYNEQFF
TRBD1	TRBV5-1	TRBJ1-5	-	TGCGCCAGCAGCCATGTTTGCCGGACAGGCCATCAGCCCCAGCATTTT	CASSHVCRTGHQPQHF
TRBD2	TRBV27	TRBJ2-7	-	TGTGCCAGCAGTTCGACCGGGACTAGGGGTGAGCAGTACTTC	CASSSTGTRGEQYF
TRBD1	TRBV27	TRBJ2-1	-	TGTGCCAGCAGTTTAAGACAGGGAAACAATGAGCAGTTCTTC	CASSLRQGNNEQFF
-	TRBV27	TRBJ2-1	-	TGTGCCAGCAGTTTGGACTCTTACAATGAGCAGTTCTTC	CASSLDSYNEQFF
-	TRBV27	TRBJ2-1	-	TGTGCCAGCAGAAAGGGGGGGCCGCAGTTCTTC	CASRKGGPQFF
TRBD1	TRBV27	TRBJ2-7	-	TGTGCCAGCAGTTTATCGACAGGGGGGGGGCGCGGCGAGCAGTACTTC	CASSLSTGGGRGEQYF
-	TRBV19	TRBJ2-5	once	TGTGCCAGTAGTTACCCCCTCACAGGGTACGGAACCGTAGAGACCCAGTACTTC	CASSYPLTGYGTVETQYF
-	TRBV7-9	TRBJ2-2	-	TGTGCCAGCCCGCCGAACACCGGGGAGCTGTTTTTT	CASPPNTGELFF
TRBD2	TRBV7-9	TRBJ2-3	-	TGTGCCAGCATCCCTAGGGGACTAGCGGGAGGCGATACGCAGTATTTT	CASIPRGLAGGDTQYF
-	TRBV2	TRBJ2-7	-	TGTGCCAGCAGTGAAGAGGCCGTCTCCTACGAGCAGTACTTC	CASSEEAVSYEQYF
-	TRBV10-3	TRBJ2-1	-	TGTGCCATCAGTGAGTCTTATCAGGTCTCAGGTGAGCAGTTCTTC	CAISESYQVSGEQFF
TRBD1	TRBV4-1	TRBJ2-7	-	TGCGCCAGCAGCCCCCGGGACAGGGACTACGAGCAGTACTTC	CASSPRDRDYEQYF
TRBD1	TRBV15	TRBJ2-2	-	TGTGCCACCAGCAGAGAACCAAGGGGGCAGGGCACCGGGGAGCTGTTTTTT	CATSREPRGQGTGELFF
-	TRBV5-1	TRBJ2-7	-	TGCGCCAGCAGCTTGACACGATTCCGGGACATCGCCTACGAGCAGTACTTC	CASSLTRFRDIAYEQYF
-	TRBV29-1	TRBJ2-7	-	TGCAGCGTAGGCACGACGAGTAAGGGGTACGAGCAGTACTTC	CSVGTTSKGYEQYF
-	TRBV19	TRBJ1-1	few	TGTGCCAGTAGTATCTGGGGAGGGCTGGGCACTGAAGCTTTCTTT	CASSIWGGLGTEAFF
-	TRBV5-6	TRBJ2-7	-	TGTGCCAGCAGCTTGGCCTTTGCGTCCTACGAGCAGTACTTC	CASSLAFASYEQYF
-	TRBV19	TRBJ2-1	-	TGTGCCAGTAGTACTACTATCTCCTACAATGAGCAGTTCTTC	CASSTTISYNEQFF
-	TRBV25-1	TRBJ1-2	once	TGTGCCAGCAGTGAATCCGGGTACTATGGCTACACCTTC	CASSESGYYGYTF
-	TRBV19	TRBJ2-1	-	TGTGCCAGTAGTATTTTTGCAGGGGACCCCGAGCAGTTCTTC	CASSIFAGDPEQFF
-	TRBV6-1	TRBJ1-1	-	TGTGCCAGCAGTGAAGCAAAGGGCTATTTGGGCACTGAAGCTTTCTTT	CASSEAKGYLGTEAFF
TRBD1	TRBV27	TRBJ2-7	-	TGTGCCAGCAGGGGTAGGACAGGGGCGAGCTCCTACGAGCAGTACTTC	CASRGRTGASSYEQYF
-	TRBV18	TRBJ2-1	-	TGTGCCAGCTCACCAGAGACAGTGGCCTACAATGAGCAGTTCTTC	CASSPETVAYNEQFF
-	TRBV6-4	TRBJ1-5	-	TGTGCCAGCAGGCCGCTGCGGACGGGGAGCAATCAGCCCCAGCATTTT	CASRPLRTGSNQPQHF
TRBD2	TRBV27	TRBJ2-7	-	TGTGCCAGCAGCCCAGGGACTAGCGGTCGAGGGGAGCAGTACTTC	CASSPGTSGRGEQYF
TRBD2	TRBV4-2	TRBJ2-1	-	TGTGCCAGCAGCCAAGATCCTCTAGCGGCCTACAATGAGCAGTTCTTC	CASSQDPLAAYNEQFF
-	TRBV13	TRBJ1-1	-	TGTGCCAGCAGCTCGGGACGGAGGGTGACTGAAGCTTTCTTT	CASSSGRRVTEAFF
-	TRBV9	TRBJ1-2	-	TGTGCCAGCAGCGTACAAGCAGAGGGAATCTACACCTTC	CASSVQAEGIYTF
TRBD2	TRBV5-6	TRBJ2-1	-	TGTGCCAGCAGCTCCCCCGTTGGACTAGCGGGTTTATACAATGAGCAGTTCTTC	CASSSPVGLAGLYNEQFF
-	TRBV7-9	TRBJ2-7	-	TGTGCCAGCAGCTTAGGGAAGGGTAAGTCGGCCCAAACCTACGAGCAGTACTTC	CASSLGKGKSAQTYEQYF
TRBD2	TRBV11-2	TRBJ2-1	-	TGTGCCAGCAGCTCAGTTATGACTAGCGGGAGTGGGTACAATGAGCAGTTCTTC	CASSSVMTSGSGYNEQFF
TRBD2	TRBV5-1	TRBJ2-5	-	TGCGCCAGCAGCTTGGGCGTGAGCGGGAGGGATCAAGAGACCCAGTACTTC	CASSLGVSGRDQETQYF
-	TRBV9	TRBJ2-3	-	TGTGCCAGCAGCGTACCGAGGGAGAGGTCAGATACGCAGTATTTT	CASSVPRERSDTQYF
-	TRBV19	TRBJ1-2	once	TGTGCCAGTAGCCGACAGCCCCTTAACTATGGCTACACCTTC	CASSRQPLNYGYTF
-	TRBV7-8	TRBJ2-5	-	TGTGCCAGCAGTGTAGTGCACGCCAAAGAGACCCAGTACTTC	CASSVVHAKETQYF
-	TRBV13	TRBJ2-7	-	TGTGCCAGCAGCTTAGAGAGGGGCAAGTCCTACGAGCAGTACTTC	CASSLERGKSYEQYF